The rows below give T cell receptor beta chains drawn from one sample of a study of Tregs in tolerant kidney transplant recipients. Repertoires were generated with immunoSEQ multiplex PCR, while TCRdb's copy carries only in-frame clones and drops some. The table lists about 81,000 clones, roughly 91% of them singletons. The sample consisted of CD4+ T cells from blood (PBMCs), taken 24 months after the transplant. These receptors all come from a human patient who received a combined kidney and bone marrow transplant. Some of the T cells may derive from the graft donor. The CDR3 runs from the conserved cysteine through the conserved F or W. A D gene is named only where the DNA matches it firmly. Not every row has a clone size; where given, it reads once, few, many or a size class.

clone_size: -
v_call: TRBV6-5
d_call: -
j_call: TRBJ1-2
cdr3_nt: TGTGCCAGCAGCCGCCTGGGAGACTATGGCTACACCTTC
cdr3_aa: CASSRLGDYGYTF

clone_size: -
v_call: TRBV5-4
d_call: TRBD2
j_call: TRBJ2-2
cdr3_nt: TGTGCCAGCAGCCCACTAGCGGGAGGGTGGACCGGGGAGCTGTTTTTT
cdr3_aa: CASSPLAGGWTGELFF

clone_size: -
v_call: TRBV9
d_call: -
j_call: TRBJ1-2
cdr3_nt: TGTGCCAGCAGCACGGGGAACTATGGCTACACCTTC
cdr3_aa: CASSTGNYGYTF

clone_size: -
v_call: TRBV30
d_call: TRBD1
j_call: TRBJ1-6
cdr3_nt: TGTGCCTGGAGCGGACAGGGGGACTCCCCCCTCCACTTT
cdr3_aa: CAWSGQGDSPLHF

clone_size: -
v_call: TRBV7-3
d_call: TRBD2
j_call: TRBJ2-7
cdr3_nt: TGTGCCAGCAGCTTAAGCGGGGGTACCTCCTACGAGCAGTACTTC
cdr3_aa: CASSLSGGTSYEQYF

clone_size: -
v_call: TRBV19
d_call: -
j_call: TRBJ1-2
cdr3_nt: TGTGCCAGTAGTTGGTCGCCGGAGGGGACCTATGGCTACACCTTC
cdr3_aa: CASSWSPEGTYGYTF

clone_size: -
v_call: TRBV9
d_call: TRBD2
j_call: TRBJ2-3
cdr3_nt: TGTGCCAGCAGCCTTAGGGGAAGCGGGGGGTCCCTAAATACGCAGTATTTT
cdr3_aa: CASSLRGSGGSLNTQYF

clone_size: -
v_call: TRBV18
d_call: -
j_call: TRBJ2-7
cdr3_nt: TGTGCCAGCTCATCTTCTAGGACAGAGAGCTCCTACGAGCAGTACTTC
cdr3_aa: CASSSSRTESSYEQYF

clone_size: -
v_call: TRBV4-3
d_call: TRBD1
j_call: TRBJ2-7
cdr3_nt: TGCGCCAGCAGCCGAGGGGACAGGGGCTACGAGCAGTACTTC
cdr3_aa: CASSRGDRGYEQYF

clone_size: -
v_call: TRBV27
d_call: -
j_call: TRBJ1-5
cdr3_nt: TGTGCCAGCAGACCGGGACACCTGGAAAATCAGCCCCAGCATTTT
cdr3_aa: CASRPGHLENQPQHF

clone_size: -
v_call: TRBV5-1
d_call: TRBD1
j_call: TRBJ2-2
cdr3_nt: TGCGCCAGCAGCTTCAGGACAGGTCAGAACACCGGGGAGCTGTTTTTT
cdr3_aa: CASSFRTGQNTGELFF

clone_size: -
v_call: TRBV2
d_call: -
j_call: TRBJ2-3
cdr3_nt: TGTGCCAGCGGGGAGACCCCAGGTACGCAGTATTTT
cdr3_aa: CASGETPGTQYF

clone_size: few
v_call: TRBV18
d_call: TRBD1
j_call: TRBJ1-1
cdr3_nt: TGTGCCAGCTCACCTAAACAGGGGGCTAGGACTGAAGCTTTCTTT
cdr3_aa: CASSPKQGARTEAFF

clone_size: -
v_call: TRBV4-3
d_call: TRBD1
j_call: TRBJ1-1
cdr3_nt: TGCGCCAGCAGCCCGGGGACAGGGGGCTTCACTGAAGCTTTCTTT
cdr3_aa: CASSPGTGGFTEAFF

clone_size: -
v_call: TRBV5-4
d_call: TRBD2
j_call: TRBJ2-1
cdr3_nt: TGTGCCAGCAGTTCTATAGCGGGCGCGGTCAATGAGCAGTTCTTC
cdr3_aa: CASSSIAGAVNEQFF

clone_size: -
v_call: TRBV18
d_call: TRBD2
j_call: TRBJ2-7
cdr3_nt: TGTGCCAGCTCACCACGACAACTAGCGAGAACCTACGAGCAGTACTTC
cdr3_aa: CASSPRQLARTYEQYF

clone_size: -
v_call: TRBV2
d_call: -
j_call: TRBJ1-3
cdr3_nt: TGTGCCAGCGTTAAGAGAGTGTATAGAAACACCATATATTTT
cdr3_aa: CASVKRVYRNTIYF

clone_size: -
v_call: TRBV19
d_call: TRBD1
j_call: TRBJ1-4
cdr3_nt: TGTGCCAGTAGTACCGGGACAGGGTTTAAAGGTGAAAAACTGTTTTTT
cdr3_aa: CASSTGTGFKGEKLFF

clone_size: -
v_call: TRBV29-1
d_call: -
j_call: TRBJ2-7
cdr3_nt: TGCAGCGTTGAAGTCGCGACGGCCGAGGAGGGGCAGTACTTC
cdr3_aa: CSVEVATAEEGQYF